The clone carrying this TCR beta chain turned up a few times. The sample belongs to a study of tumor-infiltrating lymphocytes in localized non-small cell lung cancer. The overall study: Some samples were collected after neoadjuvant chemotherapy; smokers, never-smokers and several histologies were included.

Here immunoSEQ multiplex PCR was the method, and the copy in TCRdb shows in-frame clones only, minus some. The sample yields 20,000 to 25,000 clones, around 70% seen once. Germline CDR1 reads SGHTA; CDR2 reads FQGTGA. This CDR3 spans 14 amino acids. V was pared by 4 bases and J by 7 bases, with 5 bases of the junction left unmatched. The sequenced sample consisted of lung tumor tissue. The rearrangement joins TRBV7-3 to TRBJ2-7; 12 bases map to TRBD2. The sequence was collected from a human donor with non-small cell lung cancer. The CDR3 protein is CASSSGLAGGEQYF. In DNA, the CDR3 is TGTGCCAGCAGCTCGGGACTAGCGGGCGGGGAGCAGTACTTC.